Listed below are T cell receptor beta chains from one sample, sequenced in a study of CD8+ T cells in alopecia areata. Measured with immunoSEQ multiplex PCR; TCRdb has only the in-frame clones, and not every one. In the table there are some 160,000 clones, around 71% of which are singletons. The sequencing used CD4+ T cells sorted from blood, collected at week 4, from a patient treated with tofacitinib. These receptor sequences come from a human donor with alopecia areata. Both conserved end residues are part of each CDR3. The D gene is left open where the match is weak. Only some rows state a clone size, as once, few, many or a class for expanded clones.

TRBV29-1	TRBJ2-1	NA	NA	TGCAGCGTGGCCCGGGACGCCGAGTACAATGAGCAGTTCTTC	CSVARDAEYNEQFF
TRBV2	TRBJ2-1	TRBD2	NA	TGTGCCAGCACTAAACTAGCGGGGGCAAATGAGCAGTTCTTC	CASTKLAGANEQFF
TRBV9	TRBJ1-3	TRBD1	NA	TGTGCCAGCAGCGGATCTCCGGGACAGGCTTCTGGAAACACCATATATTTT	CASSGSPGQASGNTIYF
TRBV2	TRBJ2-5	TRBD2	few	TGTGCCAGCAATCTCCTAGCGGGGGGGCGGGACCAAGAGACCCAGTACTTC	CASNLLAGGRDQETQYF
TRBV11-2	TRBJ1-2	NA	NA	TGTGCCAGCAGCCCACGGTCCTACTATGGCTACACCTTC	CASSPRSYYGYTF
TRBV27	TRBJ1-2	NA	NA	TGTGCCAGCAGTCCCGGCAGGATGTACTATGGCTACACCTTC	CASSPGRMYYGYTF
TRBV27	TRBJ1-2	NA	NA	TGTGCCAGCAGGGATTATAGCCGGGGCCCGAGCTACACCTTC	CASRDYSRGPSYTF
TRBV7-9	TRBJ1-4	NA	NA	TGTGCCAGCAGCTCAGGGCTAACTAATGAAAAACTGTTTTTT	CASSSGLTNEKLFF
TRBV30	TRBJ1-5	NA	NA	TGTGCCTGGAGTGTACAGACAGATCAGCCCCAGCATTTT	CAWSVQTDQPQHF
TRBV5-6	TRBJ1-5	TRBD1	NA	TGTGCCAGCCGGCACCGGACAGGGAATGATCAGCCCCAGCATTTT	CASRHRTGNDQPQHF
TRBV20-1	TRBJ2-3	NA	few	TGCAGTGCTAGCTTCGCAGATACGCAGTATTTT	CSASFADTQYF
TRBV6-5	TRBJ1-2	TRBD1	NA	TGTGCCAGCAGCCACAGGGGGCTCGGCTACACCTTC	CASSHRGLGYTF
TRBV11-2	TRBJ2-5	TRBD1	NA	TGTGCCAGCAGCTTAGACCGAGGCGGGACAGGGGCCCAGACCCAGTACTTC	CASSLDRGGTGAQTQYF
TRBV29-1	TRBJ2-1	NA	NA	TGCAGCGTTGAAGATCTAAACAGGGGGGGTGAGCAGTTCTTC	CSVEDLNRGGEQFF
TRBV30	TRBJ1-4	NA	NA	TGTGCCTGGACGCCAGCTCTTCAGGGCCGTAATGAAAAACTGTTTTTT	CAWTPALQGRNEKLFF
TRBV5-6	TRBJ1-1	NA	NA	TGTGCCAGCAGCTCGAGACACGGACCTCGATACACTGAAGCTTTCTTT	CASSSRHGPRYTEAFF
TRBV5-6	TRBJ1-4	NA	NA	TGTGCCAGCAGCTCGAAAGGTGCAACTAATGAAAAACTGTTTTTT	CASSSKGATNEKLFF
TRBV30	TRBJ1-5	NA	NA	TGTGCCTGGGGCTCAGGGAATGGTCAGCCCCAGCATTTT	CAWGSGNGQPQHF
TRBV5-4	TRBJ2-3	TRBD1	NA	TGTGCCAGCAGCTCGGGACAGTACACAGATACGCAGTATTTT	CASSSGQYTDTQYF
TRBV6-1	TRBJ2-2	NA	NA	TGTGCCAGCAGCCAACCAGGGTATCGGGAGCTGTTTTTT	CASSQPGYRELFF
TRBV7-9	TRBJ2-7	NA	NA	TGTGCCAGCGGCGACGGCTCCTACGAGCAGTACTTC	CASGDGSYEQYF
TRBV30	TRBJ1-2	TRBD1	NA	TGTGCCTGGGTGGGACAGGGGAATAACTATGGCTACACCTTC	CAWVGQGNNYGYTF
TRBV5-1	TRBJ2-6	NA	NA	TGCGCCAGCAGCCCGGAGGAGGCCGCTGGGGCCAACGTCCTGACTTTC	CASSPEEAAGANVLTF
TRBV29-1	TRBJ2-2	NA	NA	TGCAGCGTTCCTGGGGGTACCGGGGAGCTGTTTTTT	CSVPGGTGELFF
TRBV15	TRBJ2-3	NA	once	TGTGCCACCAGCTACGGACACCCAGATACGCAGTATTTT	CATSYGHPDTQYF
TRBV7-9	TRBJ2-7	TRBD1	NA	TGTGCCAGCAGCTCCATTAGGGGGGACAGGGTCTACGAGCAGTACTTC	CASSSIRGDRVYEQYF
TRBV6-5	TRBJ2-2	TRBD2	NA	TGTGCCAGCAAACCGAGGGGACTACAAACCGGGGAGCTGTTTTTT	CASKPRGLQTGELFF
TRBV7-9	TRBJ2-2	TRBD2	NA	TGTGCCAGCAGCCCCCGGGGGGACACCGGGGAGCTGTTTTTT	CASSPRGDTGELFF
TRBV6-6	TRBJ2-7	NA	NA	TGTGCCAGCAGCCAGGACAGACACGAGCAGTACTTC	CASSQDRHEQYF
TRBV30	TRBJ2-3	NA	NA	TGTGCCTGGAGTGGAAGCACAGATACGCAGTATTTT	CAWSGSTDTQYF
TRBV30	TRBJ1-1	NA	NA	TGTGCCTGGCGACCCGGCGCTTTCTTT	CAWRPGAFF
TRBV30	TRBJ2-3	TRBD2	few	TGTGCCTGGAGTCCCAGGGGCGGGGGGCACACAGATACGCAGTATTTT	CAWSPRGGGHTDTQYF
TRBV25-1	TRBJ1-1	NA	NA	TGTGCCAGCAGTGAATGGGGCGGTGACACTGAAGCTTTCTTT	CASSEWGGDTEAFF
TRBV10-3	TRBJ2-1	TRBD2	few	TGTGCCATCAGGCGGGAGGGGAGGAATGAGCAGTTCTTC	CAIRREGRNEQFF
TRBV27	TRBJ2-7	TRBD2	NA	TGTGCCAGCAGTTTTGGGGGGGGCGAGCAGTACTTC	CASSFGGGEQYF
TRBV19	TRBJ2-3	TRBD1	few	TGTGCCAGTACGGACAGGGCTAGCACAGATACGCAGTATTTT	CASTDRASTDTQYF
TRBV29-1	TRBJ2-7	NA	NA	TGCAGCGTCAGACCGGGACCGAACGAGCAGTACTTC	CSVRPGPNEQYF
TRBV30	TRBJ2-3	NA	NA	TGTGCCTGGAGTGTAAAGCGGGACAGCTATTCCGATACGCAGTATTTT	CAWSVKRDSYSDTQYF
TRBV2	TRBJ1-4	NA	NA	TGTGCCAGCAGACTCTCCCGGGGGGCGGGCTTGTTTTTT	CASRLSRGAGLFF
TRBV5-1	TRBJ2-7	TRBD1	NA	TGCGCCAGCAGCCCTCAAGGACAGGCCATCTCCTACGAGCAGTACTTC	CASSPQGQAISYEQYF
TRBV29-1	TRBJ2-7	TRBD1	NA	TGCAGCGTTGTGAGCAGGGGGCTCGAGCAGTACTTC	CSVVSRGLEQYF
TRBV29-1	TRBJ1-1	NA	few	TGCAGCGTTGAAGGGGCATCCGGGGCGAACACTGAAGCTTTCTTT	CSVEGASGANTEAFF
TRBV30	TRBJ2-2	NA	NA	TGTGCCTGGGGGTCCAGCTGGGAGCTGTTTTTT	CAWGSSWELFF
TRBV30	TRBJ1-1	NA	few	TGTGCCTGGAGTGACTCAGGGGACACTGAAGCTTTCTTT	CAWSDSGDTEAFF
TRBV30	TRBJ2-6	NA	NA	TGTGCCTGGAGTAGGAGCTCTGGGGCCAACGTCCTGACTTTC	CAWSRSSGANVLTF
TRBV30	TRBJ1-6	NA	NA	TGTGCTCGGAGCGAGGGCCTTAATTCACCCCTCCACTTT	CARSEGLNSPLHF
TRBV2	TRBJ2-6	NA	NA	TGTGCCAGCAGTGACGGACCCTCTGGGGCCAACGTCCTGACTTTC	CASSDGPSGANVLTF